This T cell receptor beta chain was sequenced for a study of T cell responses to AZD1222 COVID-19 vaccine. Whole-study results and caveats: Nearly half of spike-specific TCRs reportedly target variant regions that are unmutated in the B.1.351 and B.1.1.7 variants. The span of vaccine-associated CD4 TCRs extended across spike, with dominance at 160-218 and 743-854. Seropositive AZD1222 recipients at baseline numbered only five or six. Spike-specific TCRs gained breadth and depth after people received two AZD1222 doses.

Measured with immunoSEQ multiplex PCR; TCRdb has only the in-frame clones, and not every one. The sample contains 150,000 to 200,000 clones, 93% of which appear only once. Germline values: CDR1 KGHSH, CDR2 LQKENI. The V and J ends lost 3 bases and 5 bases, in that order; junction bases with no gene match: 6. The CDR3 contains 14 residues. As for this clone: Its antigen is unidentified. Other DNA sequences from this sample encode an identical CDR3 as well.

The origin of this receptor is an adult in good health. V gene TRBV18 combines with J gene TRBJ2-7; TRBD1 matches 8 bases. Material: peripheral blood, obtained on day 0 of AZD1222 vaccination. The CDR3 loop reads CASSPGTGGDEQYF. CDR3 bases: TGTGCCAGCTCACCCGGGACAGGAGGGGACGAGCAGTACTTC.